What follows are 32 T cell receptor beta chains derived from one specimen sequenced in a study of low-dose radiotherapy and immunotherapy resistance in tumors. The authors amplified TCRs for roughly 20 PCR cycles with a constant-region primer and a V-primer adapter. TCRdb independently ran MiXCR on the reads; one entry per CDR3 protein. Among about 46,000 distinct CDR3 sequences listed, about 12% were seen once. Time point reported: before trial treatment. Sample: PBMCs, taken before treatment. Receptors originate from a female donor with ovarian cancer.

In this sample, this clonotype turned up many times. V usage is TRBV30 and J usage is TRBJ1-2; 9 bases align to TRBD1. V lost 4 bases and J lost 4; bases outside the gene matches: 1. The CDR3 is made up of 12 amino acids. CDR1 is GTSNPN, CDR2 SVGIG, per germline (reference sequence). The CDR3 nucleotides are TGTGCCTGGAAGGACAGGGGCTATGGCTACACCTTC. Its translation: CAWKDRGYGYTF.

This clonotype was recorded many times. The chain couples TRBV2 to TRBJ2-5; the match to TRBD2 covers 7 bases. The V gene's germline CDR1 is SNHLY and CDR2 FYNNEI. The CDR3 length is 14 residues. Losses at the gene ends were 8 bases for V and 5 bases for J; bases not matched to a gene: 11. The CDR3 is CASGPRWGGETQYF. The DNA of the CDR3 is TGTGCCAGCGGACCCCGTTGGGGGGGTGAGACCCAGTACTTC. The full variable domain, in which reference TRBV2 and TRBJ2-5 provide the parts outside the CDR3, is EPEVTQTPSHQVTQMGQEVILRCVPISNHLYFYWYRQILGQKVEFLVSFYNNEISEKSEIFDDQFSVERPDGSNFTLKIRSTKLEDSAMYFCASGPRWGGETQYFGPGTRLLVL.

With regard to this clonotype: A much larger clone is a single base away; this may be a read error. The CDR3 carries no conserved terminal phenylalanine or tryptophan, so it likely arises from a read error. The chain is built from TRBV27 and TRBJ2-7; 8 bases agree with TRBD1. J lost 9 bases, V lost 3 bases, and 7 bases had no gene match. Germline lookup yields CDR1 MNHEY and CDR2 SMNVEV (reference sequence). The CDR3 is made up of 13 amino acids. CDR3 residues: CASSFPGQVLQYL. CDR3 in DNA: TGTGCCAGCAGTTTCCCGGGACAGGTTTTGCAGTACCTC.

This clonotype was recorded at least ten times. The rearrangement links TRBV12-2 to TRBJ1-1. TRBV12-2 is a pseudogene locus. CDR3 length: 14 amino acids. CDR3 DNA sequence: TGTGCAAGTCGCTTTACAGCAAGGCCTGATGAAGCTTTCTTT. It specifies CASRFTARPDEAFF.

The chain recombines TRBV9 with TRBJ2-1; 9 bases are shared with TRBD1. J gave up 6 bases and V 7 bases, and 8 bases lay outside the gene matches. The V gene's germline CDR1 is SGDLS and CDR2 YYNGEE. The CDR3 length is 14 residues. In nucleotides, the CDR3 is TGTGCCAGCGCAGTGACAGGGGGGCTCAATGAGCAGTTCTTC. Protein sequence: CASAVTGGLNEQFF.

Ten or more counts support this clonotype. The DNA for the CDR3 is TGTGCCATCAGATCTAGCGGAGCTGAGCAGTTCTTC. Amino acid sequence: CAIRSSGAEQFF. The chain recombines TRBV10-3 with TRBJ2-1, with TRBD2 matching 7 bases. The junction had 5 bases not matched to a gene; V was cut back by 6 bases and J by 9 bases. In germline, CDR1 is ENHRY, CDR2 SYGVKD. This CDR3 is 12 amino acids long.

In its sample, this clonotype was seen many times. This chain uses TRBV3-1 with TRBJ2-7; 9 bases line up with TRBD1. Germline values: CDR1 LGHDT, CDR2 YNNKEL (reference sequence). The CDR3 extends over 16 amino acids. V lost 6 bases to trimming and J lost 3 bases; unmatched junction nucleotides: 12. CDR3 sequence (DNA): TGTGCCAGCAGTCAGTTCCCCGGGACAGGGTACTACGAGCAGTACTTC. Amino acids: CASSQFPGTGYYEQYF.

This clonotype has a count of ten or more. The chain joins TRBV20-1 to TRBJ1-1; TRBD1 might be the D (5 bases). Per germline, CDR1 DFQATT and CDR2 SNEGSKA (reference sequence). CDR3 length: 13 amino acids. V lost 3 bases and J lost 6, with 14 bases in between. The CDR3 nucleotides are TGCAGTGCTAGCGGGGCGAGTGGCGCTGAAGCTTTCTTT. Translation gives CSASGASGAEAFF.

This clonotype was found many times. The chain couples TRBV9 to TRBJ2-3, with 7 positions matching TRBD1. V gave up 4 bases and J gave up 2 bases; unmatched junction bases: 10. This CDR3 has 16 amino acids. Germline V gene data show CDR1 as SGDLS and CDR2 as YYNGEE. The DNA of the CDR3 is TGTGCCAGCAGCCCGCACGGGACAGTCGTCACAGATACGCAGTATTTT. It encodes CASSPHGTVVTDTQYF. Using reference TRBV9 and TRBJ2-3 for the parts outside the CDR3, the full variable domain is DSGVTQTPKHLITATGQRVTLRCSPRSGDLSVYWYQQSLDQGLQFLIQYYNGEERAKGNILERFSAQQFPDLHSELNLSSLELGDSALYFCASSPHGTVVTDTQYFGPGTRLTVL.

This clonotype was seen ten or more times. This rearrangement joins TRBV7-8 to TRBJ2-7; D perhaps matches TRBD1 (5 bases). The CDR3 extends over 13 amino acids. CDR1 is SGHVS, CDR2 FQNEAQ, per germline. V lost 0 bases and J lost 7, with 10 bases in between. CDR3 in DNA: TGTGCCAGCAGCTTAGCAGGGGCGAGGGAGCAGTACTTC. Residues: CASSLAGAREQYF.

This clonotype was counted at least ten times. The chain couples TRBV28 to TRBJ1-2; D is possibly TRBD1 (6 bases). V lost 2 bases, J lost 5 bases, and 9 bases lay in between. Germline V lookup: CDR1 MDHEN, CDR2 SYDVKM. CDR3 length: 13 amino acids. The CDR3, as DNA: TGTGCCAGCAGTTTAAGAGGGGGGTATGGCTACACCTTC. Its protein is CASSLRGGYGYTF.

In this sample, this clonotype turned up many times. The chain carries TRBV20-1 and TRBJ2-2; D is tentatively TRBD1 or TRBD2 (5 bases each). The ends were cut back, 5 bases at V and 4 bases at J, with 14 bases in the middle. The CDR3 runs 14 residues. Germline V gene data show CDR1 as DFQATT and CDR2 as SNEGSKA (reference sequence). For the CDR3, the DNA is TGCAGTGCTTTGGGGGTAGTGGGCACCGGGGAGCTGTTTTTT. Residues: CSALGVVGTGELFF.

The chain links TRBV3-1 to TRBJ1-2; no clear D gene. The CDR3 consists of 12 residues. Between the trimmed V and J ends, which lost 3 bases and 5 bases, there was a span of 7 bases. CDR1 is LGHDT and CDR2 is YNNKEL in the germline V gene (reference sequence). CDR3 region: CASSQTEYGYTF. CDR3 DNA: TGTGCCAGCAGCCAGACGGAGTATGGCTACACCTTC.

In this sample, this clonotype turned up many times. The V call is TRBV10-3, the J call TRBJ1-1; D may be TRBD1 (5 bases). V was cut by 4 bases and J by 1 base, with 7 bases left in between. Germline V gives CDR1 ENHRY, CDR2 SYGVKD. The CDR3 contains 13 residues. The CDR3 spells CAISVGENTEAFF. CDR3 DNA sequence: TGTGCCATCAGTGTGGGGGAGAACACTGAAGCTTTCTTT.

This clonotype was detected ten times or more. In DNA, the CDR3 is TGTGCCGCCCGGGGACTAGCGGGAGTCCGGGGCACCGGGGAGCTGTTTTTT. Its protein product is CAARGLAGVRGTGELFF. The gene calls are TRBV6-5 and TRBJ2-2; TRBD2 aligns across 14 bases. There are 17 residues in the CDR3. Trimming removed 11 bases from V and 4 bases from J; junction bases left unmatched: 12. CDR1 MNHEY and CDR2 SVGAGI come from the germline V gene.

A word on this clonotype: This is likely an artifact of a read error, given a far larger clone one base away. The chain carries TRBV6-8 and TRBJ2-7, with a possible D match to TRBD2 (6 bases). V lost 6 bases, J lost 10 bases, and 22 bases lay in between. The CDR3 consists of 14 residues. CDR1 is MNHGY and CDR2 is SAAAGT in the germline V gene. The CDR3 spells CASSRALASGDQYF. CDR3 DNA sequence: TGTGCCAGCAGCCGTGCCCTGGCCTCGGGGGACCAGTACTTC.

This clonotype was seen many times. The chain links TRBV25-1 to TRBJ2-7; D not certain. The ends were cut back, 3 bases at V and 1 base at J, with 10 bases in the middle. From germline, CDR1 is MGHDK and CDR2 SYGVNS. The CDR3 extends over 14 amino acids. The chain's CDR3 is CASSDSSRSYEQYF. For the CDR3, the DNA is TGTGCCAGCAGTGACAGTTCGAGATCCTACGAGCAGTACTTC.

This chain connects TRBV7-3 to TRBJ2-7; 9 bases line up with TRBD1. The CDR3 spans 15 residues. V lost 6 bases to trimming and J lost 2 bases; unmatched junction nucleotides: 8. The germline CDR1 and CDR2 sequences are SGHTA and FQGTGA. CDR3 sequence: CASSSLGTGTYEQYF. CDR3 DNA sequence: TGTGCCAGCAGTTCGCTGGGGACAGGGACCTACGAGCAGTACTTC.

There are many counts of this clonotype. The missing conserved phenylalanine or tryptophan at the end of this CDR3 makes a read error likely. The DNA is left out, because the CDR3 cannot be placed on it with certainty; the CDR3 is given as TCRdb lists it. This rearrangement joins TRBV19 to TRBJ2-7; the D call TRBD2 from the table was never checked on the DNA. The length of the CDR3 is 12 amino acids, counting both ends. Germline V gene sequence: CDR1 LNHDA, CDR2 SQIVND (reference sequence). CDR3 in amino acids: CASSIARSRAAP.

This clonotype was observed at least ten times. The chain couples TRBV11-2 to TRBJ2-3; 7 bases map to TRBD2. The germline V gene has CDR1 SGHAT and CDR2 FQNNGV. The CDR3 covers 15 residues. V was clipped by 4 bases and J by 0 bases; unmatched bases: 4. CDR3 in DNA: TGTGCCAGCAGCTCAGGCGGGGGTAGCACAGATACGCAGTATTTT. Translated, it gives CASSSGGGSTDTQYF.

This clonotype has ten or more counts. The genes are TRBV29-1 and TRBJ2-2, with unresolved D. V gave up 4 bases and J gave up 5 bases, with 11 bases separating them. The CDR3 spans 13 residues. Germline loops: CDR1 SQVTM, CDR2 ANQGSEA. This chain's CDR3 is CSVAPLATGELFF. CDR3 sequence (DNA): TGCAGCGTTGCTCCCCTCGCGACCGGGGAGCTGTTTTTT.

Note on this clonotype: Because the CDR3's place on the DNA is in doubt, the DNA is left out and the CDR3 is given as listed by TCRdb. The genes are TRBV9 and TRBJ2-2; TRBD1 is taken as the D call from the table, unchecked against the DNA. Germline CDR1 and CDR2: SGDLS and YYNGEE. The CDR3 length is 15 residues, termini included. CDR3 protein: CASSTGTGELFFFFF.

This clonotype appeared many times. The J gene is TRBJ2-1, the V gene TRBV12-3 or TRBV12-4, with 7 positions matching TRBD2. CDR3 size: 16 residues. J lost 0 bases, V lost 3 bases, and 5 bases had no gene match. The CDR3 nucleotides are TGTGCCAGCAGTTTCAGCGGGGCTTACTCCTACAATGAGCAGTTCTTC. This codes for CASSFSGAYSYNEQFF.

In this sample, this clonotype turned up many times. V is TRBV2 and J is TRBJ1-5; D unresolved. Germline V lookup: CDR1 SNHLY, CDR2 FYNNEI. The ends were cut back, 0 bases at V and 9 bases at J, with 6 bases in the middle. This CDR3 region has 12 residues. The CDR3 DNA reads TGTGCCAGCAGTGAAGCGTGGGGGCCCCAGCATTTT. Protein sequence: CASSEAWGPQHF.

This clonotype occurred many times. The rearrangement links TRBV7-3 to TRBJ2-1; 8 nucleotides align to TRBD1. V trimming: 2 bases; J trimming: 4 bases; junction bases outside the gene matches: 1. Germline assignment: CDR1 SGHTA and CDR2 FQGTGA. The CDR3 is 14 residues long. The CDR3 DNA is TGTGCCAGCAGCTTACAGGGGGCTTACAATGAGCAGTTCTTC. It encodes CASSLQGAYNEQFF.

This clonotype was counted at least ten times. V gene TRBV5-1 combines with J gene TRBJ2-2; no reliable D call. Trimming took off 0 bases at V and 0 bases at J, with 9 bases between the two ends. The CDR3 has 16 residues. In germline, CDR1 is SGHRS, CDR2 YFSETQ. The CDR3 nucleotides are TGCGCCAGCAGCTTGGAATGGACCCCGAACACCGGGGAGCTGTTTTTT. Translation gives CASSLEWTPNTGELFF.

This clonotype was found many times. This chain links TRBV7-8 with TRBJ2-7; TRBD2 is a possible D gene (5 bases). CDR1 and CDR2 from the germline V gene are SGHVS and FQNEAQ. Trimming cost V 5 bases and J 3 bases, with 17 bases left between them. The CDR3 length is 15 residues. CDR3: CASSPRSGDVYEQYF. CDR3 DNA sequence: TGTGCCAGCAGCCCCCGTTCCGGGGATGTCTACGAGCAGTACTTC. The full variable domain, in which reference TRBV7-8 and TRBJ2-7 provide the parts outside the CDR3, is GAGVSQSPRYKVAKRGQDVALRCDPISGHVSLFWYQQALGQGPEFLTYFQNEAQLDKSGLPSDRFFAERPEGSVSTLKIQRTQQEDSAVYLCASSPRSGDVYEQYFGPGTRLTVT.

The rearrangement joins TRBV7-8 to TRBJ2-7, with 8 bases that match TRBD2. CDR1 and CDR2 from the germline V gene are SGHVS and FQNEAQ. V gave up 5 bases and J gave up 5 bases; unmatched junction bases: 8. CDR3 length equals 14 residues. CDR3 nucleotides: TGTGCCAGCAGCAACAATCGGGGGGGGCACGAGCAGTACTTC. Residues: CASSNNRGGHEQYF.

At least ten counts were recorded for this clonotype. CDR3 DNA: TGCGCCAGCAGCTTGACCACGACAGATCTCTCTGGAAACACCATATATTTT. It yields the protein CASSLTTTDLSGNTIYF. J is TRBJ1-3 and V is TRBV5-1; maybe TRBD1 (5 bases). The germline CDR1 and CDR2 sequences are SGHRS and YFSETQ. V gave up 1 base and J gave up 0 bases, with 14 bases separating them. The CDR3 runs 17 residues.

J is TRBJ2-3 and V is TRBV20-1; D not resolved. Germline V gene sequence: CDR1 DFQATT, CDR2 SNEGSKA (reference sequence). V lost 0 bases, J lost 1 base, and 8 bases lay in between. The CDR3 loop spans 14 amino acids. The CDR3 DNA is TGCAGTGCTAGAGATTTTGGGGGCACAGATACGCAGTATTTT. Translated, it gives CSARDFGGTDTQYF.

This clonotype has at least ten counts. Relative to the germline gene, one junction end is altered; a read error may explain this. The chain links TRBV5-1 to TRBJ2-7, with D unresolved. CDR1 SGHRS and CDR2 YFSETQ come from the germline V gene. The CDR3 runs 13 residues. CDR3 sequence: CASSLSAGKFEYF. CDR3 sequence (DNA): TGTGCCAGCAGCCTATCCGCCGGAAAGTTTGAGTACTTC.

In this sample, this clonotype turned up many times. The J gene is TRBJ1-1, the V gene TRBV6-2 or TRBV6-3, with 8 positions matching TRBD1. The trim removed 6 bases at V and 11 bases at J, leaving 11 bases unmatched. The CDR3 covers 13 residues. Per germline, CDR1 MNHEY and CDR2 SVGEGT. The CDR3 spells CASRKPQGARAFF. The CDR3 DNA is TGTGCCAGCAGAAAACCCCAGGGGGCTCGGGCTTTCTTT.